The 8 T cell receptor beta chains given below trace back to one sample, sequenced in a study of T cells in Graves' hyperthyroidism and ophthalmopathy. From RNA transcripts, TCR beta CDR3 regions were amplified. The HTBI set primed first-round TCR CDR3 RT-PCR. TCRdb recomputed calls from the multiplex PCR reads with MiXCR, one row per CDR3 protein. The sample lists about half a million distinct CDR3 sequences, approximately 20% occurring once. Material for sequencing was blood. Every receptor here comes from a man between 40 and 49 years old with Graves' ophthalmopathy.

The V gene is TRBV7-9, the J gene TRBJ2-5; 12 nucleotides line up with TRBD2. Trimming at V came to 4 bases and at J to 2 bases, leaving 11 bases not matched to a gene. CDR1 and CDR2 from the germline V gene are SEHNR and FQNEAQ (reference sequence). The CDR3 runs to 18 residues. The CDR3 bases are TGTGCCAGCAGCTCGACTTTATCCGGGACTAGCGGGCAAGAGACCCAGTACTTC. Amino acid sequence: CASSSTLSGTSGQETQYF.

The rearrangement links TRBV20-1 to TRBJ2-7; 7 nucleotides align to TRBD2. CDR1 and CDR2 (germline): DFQATT, SNEGSKA (reference sequence). The CDR3 loop spans 15 amino acids. With V trimmed by 0 bases and J by 4 bases, 9 bases remained unmatched. CDR3 coding DNA: TGCAGTGCTAGAGATTTTCAGGGAGGGTCATACGAGCAGTACTTC. Encoded protein: CSARDFQGGSYEQYF.

The CDR3 reads CASSYGEIYEQYF. The CDR3, as DNA: TGTGCCAGCAGTTACGGGGAGATCTACGAGCAGTACTTC. This chain links TRBV6-2 or TRBV6-3 with TRBJ2-7; possible D gene TRBD2, 5 bases. This CDR3 is built from 13 residues. CDR1 is MNHEY and CDR2 is SVGEGT in the germline V gene. V was cut by 2 bases and J by 3 bases, with 8 bases left in between.

This chain uses TRBV11-2 with TRBJ2-2; tentatively, D is TRBD1 (5 bases). This CDR3 is built from 15 residues. Looked up from germline, CDR1 is SGHAT and CDR2 is FQNNGV. Trimming left V 4 bases short and J 1 base short, with 10 bases between. The CDR3 DNA reads as TGTGCCAGCAGCTCCAGGGTCAGGAACACCGGGGAGCTGTTTTTT. It yields the protein CASSSRVRNTGELFF.

Only a few counts were recorded for this clonotype. The V gene is TRBV18, the J gene TRBJ1-5; 10 bases are a match to TRBD1. The V segment lost 4 bases and the J segment 2 bases; nucleotides outside the gene matches: 8. The germline gives CDR1 KGHSH, CDR2 LQKENI. This CDR3 is 17 amino acids long. This CDR3 reads CASSRTGGRIGNQPQHF. CDR3 DNA sequence: TGTGCCAGCTCACGGACAGGGGGAAGGATAGGCAATCAGCCCCAGCATTTT.

This clonotype was recorded a few times. Written as DNA, the CDR3 is TGTGCCAGCAGCTTTGCGGGACAGGGAGATACGCAGTATTTT. Amino acids: CASSFAGQGDTQYF. V gene TRBV5-4 combines with J gene TRBJ2-3; 9 positions agree with TRBD1. Trimming at V came to 2 bases and at J to 5 bases, leaving 3 bases not matched to a gene. Germline V gene sequence: CDR1 SGHNT, CDR2 YYREEE (reference sequence). This CDR3 spans 14 amino acids.

The chain links TRBV6-2 or TRBV6-3 to TRBJ1-6, with a possible D match to TRBD1 (5 bases). Germline V lookup: CDR1 MNHEY, CDR2 SVGEGT. This CDR3 spans 14 amino acids. Trimming cost V 7 bases and J 4 bases, with 11 bases left between them. CDR3 nucleotides: TGTGCCAGCAAGCTGGGACCGTATAATTCACCCCTCCACTTT. Amino acids: CASKLGPYNSPLHF.

This chain uses TRBV6-1 with TRBJ1-6, with D uncertain. Germline lookup yields CDR1 MNHNS and CDR2 SASEGT. CDR3 length: 17 residues. V dropped 2 bases and J dropped 0 bases, with 11 bases sitting between them. CDR3 in amino acids: CASSEFWSGSYNSPLHF. CDR3 DNA: TGTGCCAGCAGTGAATTTTGGTCAGGCTCCTATAATTCACCCCTCCACTTT.